The 24 T cell receptor beta chains below all came from one sample that was sequenced in a study of OX40 agonist ivuxolimab in advanced cancers. TCRdb keeps only in-frame clones here, not all; method: immunoSEQ multiplex PCR. The data contain roughly 35,000 clones, roughly 82% of them singletons. The source material was CD4+ or CD8+ T cells sorted from blood, sampled in a trial of the OX40 agonist ivuxolimab. These receptors originate from an adult with an advanced solid tumor such as melanoma, head and neck, liver or kidney cancer.

This rearrangement joins TRBV5-1 to TRBJ2-2; D is undetermined. Trimming stripped 1 base from V and 5 bases from J, with 6 bases between. The CDR3 contains 13 residues. Germline loops: CDR1 SGHRS, CDR2 YFSETQ. The CDR3 here is CASSLIGTGELFF. The CDR3 DNA reads as TGCGCCAGCAGCTTGATAGGGACCGGGGAGCTGTTTTTT.

The chain links TRBV6-5 to TRBJ1-1; D gene unclear. V was cut by 6 bases and J by 4 bases, with 12 bases left in between. Germline V lookup: CDR1 MNHEY, CDR2 SVGAGI. The CDR3 totals 13 residues. As DNA, the CDR3 is TGTGCCAGCAGCCCTCCCTGGGGCACTGAAGCTTTCTTT. It yields the protein CASSPPWGTEAFF.

On this clone itself: At one boundary the junction diverges from the germline segment, which might be a read error. This chain connects TRBV7-2 to TRBJ2-5; 8 nucleotides line up with TRBD1. Looked up from germline, CDR1 is SGHTA and CDR2 is FQGNSA. This CDR3 region has 14 residues. CDR3 DNA: TGTGCCGGCAGCTTAGCGGTCAGGGGGCAGACCCAGTACTTC. Protein sequence: CAGSLAVRGQTQYF.

A single count supports this clone. The chain is built from TRBV2 and TRBJ2-1; 11 positions agree with TRBD2. J gave up 9 bases and V 7 bases, and 8 bases lay outside the gene matches. Germline V gives CDR1 SNHLY, CDR2 FYNNEI. This CDR3 is 14 amino acids long. As DNA, the CDR3 is TGTGCCAGCAAGCCGGGACTAGCGGAGGGTGAGCAGTTCTTC. Translating it yields CASKPGLAEGEQFF.

The chain links TRBV7-8 to TRBJ1-2; D not resolved. V was trimmed by 4 bases and J by 8 bases, leaving 17 bases between them. Per the germline V gene, CDR1 is SGHVS and CDR2 is FQNEAQ. The CDR3 length is 14 residues. The CDR3 loop reads CASSSSDARWGYTF. The CDR3 nucleotides are TGTGCCAGCAGCTCAAGCGACGCCCGCTGGGGCTACACCTTC.

This clone was picked up a small number of times. The rearrangement links TRBV2 to TRBJ2-3; TRBD2 agrees at 8 bases. V shed 8 bases and J 3 bases; nucleotides not matched to a gene: 13. This CDR3 comprises 16 residues. From germline, CDR1 is SNHLY and CDR2 FYNNEI. The CDR3 nucleotides read TGTGCCAGCCTTCGGGGGGGAGATAGATTTACAGATACGCAGTATTTT. This codes for CASLRGGDRFTDTQYF.

The V gene is TRBV14, the J gene TRBJ1-5; D gene uncertain. Per germline, CDR1 SGHDN and CDR2 FVKESK. Trimming took 1 base from V and 5 from J, leaving 9 bases between them. The CDR3 runs to 14 residues. CDR3 DNA: TGTGCCAGCAGCCAAGTCCTCAAAGATCAGCCCCAGCATTTT. Its translation is CASSQVLKDQPQHF.

This clone was counted between two and nine times. The chain uses TRBV4-3 and TRBJ1-6, with D hard to call. V was pared by 0 bases and J by 14 bases, with 14 bases between. The CDR3 sequence is 14 residues long. Germline lookup yields CDR1 LGHNA and CDR2 YSLEER. CDR3 sequence (DNA): TGCGCCAGCAGCCAAGATGGAACCTCTCGTGCCCTCCACTTT. Amino acids: CASSQDGTSRALHF.

V usage is TRBV6-5 and J usage is TRBJ2-7; D is uncertain. There are 13 residues in the CDR3. Trimming stripped 0 bases from V and 9 bases from J, with 12 bases between. The germline CDR1 and CDR2 sequences are MNHEY and SVGAGI. Here the CDR3 DNA reads TGTGCCAGCAGTTACTCAACCTCTCCGGGGCAGTACTTC. Translating it yields CASSYSTSPGQYF.

This clone was counted between two and nine times. CDR3 loop: CASSPRGGGPTYEQYF. CDR3 DNA: TGTGCCAGCAGCCCGCGAGGCGGGGGGCCTACCTACGAGCAGTACTTC. This rearrangement joins TRBV5-4 to TRBJ2-7; 8 bases agree with TRBD2. This CDR3 is 16 amino acids long. V was clipped by 4 bases and J by 2 bases; unmatched bases: 11. Germline V gene data show CDR1 as SGHNT and CDR2 as YYREEE (reference sequence).

CDR3 amino acids: CASSGTGNTGELFF. CDR3 in DNA: TGTGCCAGCAGCGGGACAGGGAACACCGGGGAGCTGTTTTTT. V gene TRBV11-2 combines with J gene TRBJ2-2; 8 bases are shared with TRBD1. This CDR3 is 14 amino acids long. CDR1 is SGHAT, CDR2 FQNNGV, per germline. The ends lost 5 bases at V and 1 base at J; junction bases unmatched: 0.

The chain has TRBV27 and TRBJ2-7; D perhaps matches TRBD1 (5 bases). This CDR3 comprises 14 residues. With 2 bases removed from V and 7 bases from J, the gap between germline ends came to 15 bases. The germline gives CDR1 MNHEY, CDR2 SMNVEV (reference sequence). CDR3 in amino acids: CASSLNRSPREQYF. CDR3 bases: TGTGCCAGCAGTTTAAACAGGTCCCCTAGGGAGCAGTACTTC.

This clone occurred once. DNA of the CDR3: TGCGCCAGCAGCTTTTGGACAGCGAACACTGAAGCTTTCTTT. As protein: CASSFWTANTEAFF. The V call is TRBV5-1, the J call TRBJ1-1; a possible D gene is TRBD1 (6 bases). The CDR3 length is 14 residues. Germline values: CDR1 SGHRS, CDR2 YFSETQ. V lost 2 bases and J 1 base, leaving 9 bases between the germline ends.

The chain combines TRBV29-1 with TRBJ2-1; maybe TRBD1 (5 bases). In germline, CDR1 is SQVTM, CDR2 ANQGSEA. The V and J ends lost 2 bases and 4 bases respectively, with 9 bases between them. The CDR3 is made up of 13 amino acids. DNA for the CDR3: TGCAGCGTTGAAAGGGGCGGTTACAATGAGCAGTTCTTC. Translation: CSVERGGYNEQFF.

The J gene is TRBJ1-2, the V gene TRBV30; D not certain. The ends were cut back, 4 bases at V and 1 base at J, with 7 bases in the middle. The CDR3 extends over 12 amino acids. CDR1 is GTSNPN, CDR2 SVGIG, per germline (reference sequence). The CDR3 spells CAWTVSNYGYTF. In DNA, the CDR3 is TGTGCCTGGACAGTTAGTAACTATGGCTACACCTTC.

The chain uses TRBV11-3 and TRBJ2-1; D ambiguous. V shed 1 base and J shed 5 bases, with 6 bases lying between them. The CDR3 is 13 residues long. CDR1 SGHNT and CDR2 YENEEA come from the germline V gene. The DNA for the CDR3 is TGTGCCAGCAGCTTAGGACTCAACAATGAGCAGTTCTTC. Encoded protein: CASSLGLNNEQFF.

The rearrangement links TRBV9 to TRBJ2-5; 10 bases are a match to TRBD2. The CDR3 runs to 14 residues. Trimming cost V 3 bases and J 2 bases; bases outside gene matches: 1. Germline V lookup: CDR1 SGDLS, CDR2 YYNGEE. This chain's CDR3 is CASSAGLAQETQYF. The CDR3 DNA reads TGTGCCAGCAGCGCGGGACTAGCGCAAGAGACCCAGTACTTC.

This clone was seen a few times. CDR3 residues: CASRLSLNTEAFF. The CDR3 region has the DNA TGTGCCAGCAGGCTGAGTTTGAACACTGAAGCTTTCTTT. This chain links TRBV7-3 with TRBJ1-1; D is undetermined. V was trimmed by 6 bases and J by 0 bases, leaving 8 bases between them. Germline loops: CDR1 SGHTA, CDR2 FQGTGA. The length of the CDR3 is 13 residues.

The genes are TRBV12-5 and TRBJ1-5; TRBD1 might be the D (5 bases). V was pared by 1 base and J by 4 bases, with 5 bases between. The germline gives CDR1 LGHNT, CDR2 FRNRAP. There are 13 residues in the CDR3. CDR3 in amino acids: CASGLEGNQPQHF. The CDR3 DNA reads as TGTGCTAGTGGTTTGGAGGGGAATCAGCCCCAGCATTTT.

J is TRBJ1-1 and V is TRBV7-6; D gene unclear. Germline values: CDR1 SGHVS, CDR2 FNYEAQ. The ends were cut back, 5 bases at V and 0 bases at J, with 10 bases in the middle. The CDR3 extends over 14 amino acids. The CDR3: CASSRARVNTEAFF. CDR3 nucleotides: TGTGCCAGCAGCCGTGCTCGGGTGAACACTGAAGCTTTCTTT.

This clone was detected once. The rearrangement joins TRBV5-1 to TRBJ1-3; unclear D gene. The V gene lost 0 bases and the J gene lost 0 bases, with 10 bases spanning the gap. CDR1 SGHRS and CDR2 YFSETQ come from the germline V gene. The CDR3 loop spans 16 amino acids. The CDR3 spells CASSLGPQSSGNTIYF. The CDR3 DNA reads as TGCGCCAGCAGCTTGGGACCTCAATCCTCTGGAAACACCATATATTTT.

V usage is TRBV7-9 and J usage is TRBJ1-2; D gene ambiguous. This CDR3 is built from 15 residues. Germline CDR1 reads SEHNR; CDR2 reads FQNEAQ (reference sequence). V lost 4 bases and J 1 base, leaving 13 bases between the germline ends. The CDR3 sequence: CASSSWAGFNYGYTF. In DNA form, the CDR3 reads TGTGCCAGCAGCTCATGGGCCGGGTTTAACTATGGCTACACCTTC.

The chain has TRBV6-5 and TRBJ1-4; D ambiguous. The CDR3 totals 14 residues. Germline loops: CDR1 MNHEY, CDR2 SVGAGI. Trimming shortened V by 5 bases and J by 3 bases, and 10 bases separated the two germline ends. CDR3 sequence: CASSAGWANEKLFF. In nucleotides, the CDR3 is TGTGCCAGCAGTGCGGGGTGGGCTAATGAAAAACTGTTTTTT.

The CDR3 DNA is TGTGCCAGCAGCTCATCGAACCTCCAAGAGACCCAGTACTTC. Its protein is CASSSSNLQETQYF. The chain carries TRBV7-9 and TRBJ2-5; D gene unclear. This CDR3 comprises 14 residues. Deletions cut 4 bases from V and 1 base from J, with 10 bases between. In germline, CDR1 is SEHNR, CDR2 FQNEAQ (reference sequence).